This T cell receptor beta chain was retrieved from a study of human T cells and chemical hapten exposure. The overall study: Patch testing placed 0.01% DPC on the upper back, with readings at 6 days. Per-sample TCR yields varied mainly from small pooled library volume differences. Study-wide results and limits: There were significantly more large CDR3 similarity clusters among expanded TCRs than among controls.

Stated time point: patch test 1, 2 weeks after DPC sensitization. The treatment was: therapeutic diphenylcyclopropenone sensitization with weekly scalp DPC. Regarding this clonotype: Its specificity is not known.

Germline V gives CDR1 SNHLY, CDR2 FYNNEI. The CDR3 contains 14 residues. V gave up 7 bases and J gave up 5 bases; unmatched junction bases: 6. The library tagged each cDNA molecule with unique molecular identifiers. TCRdb called the RACE reads again in MiXCR, with one record for every CDR3 protein. Seen here are roughly 380,000 distinct CDR3 sequences, 4.8% observed once, and the top ten hold 2% to 2.5%. This clonotype was sampled from a woman in her forties or fifties with alopecia areata. Some clones in this sample may be carry-over from other donors' samples. The sample here was whole blood, taken in connection with sensitization to the hapten diphenylcyclopropenone (DPC). The chain couples TRBV2 to TRBJ2-2; 8 positions match TRBD2. The CDR3 DNA follows: TGTGCCAGCAACCCGGGGGGGCCAACCGGGGAGCTGTTTTTT. It translates to CASNPGGPTGELFF.